This TCR beta chain is drawn from a study of cytomegalovirus exposure and HLA in healthy donors. In the study overall: Of all 400 or so donors who were genotyped, 70% to 85% belonged to the Caucasian-associated ancestry cluster.

V lost 5 bases and J 7 bases, leaving 11 bases between the germline ends. Germline V gene sequence: CDR1 SGHAT, CDR2 FQNNGV. The CDR3 is made up of 12 amino acids. With respect to this clone: Its target is not known.

60 Vbeta and 13 Jbeta primers were used in PCR. The data were produced by immunoSEQ multiplex PCR, yet TCRdb's version contains in-frame clones alone and is incomplete. This table holds about 72,000 clones. Those who donated were healthy bone marrow donors. General study points: The authors later linked a missense DCLRE1C variant to TCR beta V- and J-gene trimming.

Sequenced material: PBMCs. The TCR was taken from a middle-aged man in good health and CMV-seronegative. V usage is TRBV11-2 and J usage is TRBJ1-2; TRBD1 is a possible D gene (5 bases). As DNA, the CDR3 is TGTGCCAGCAGCCCGCAGGGACTTGGCTACACCTTC. It yields the protein CASSPQGLGYTF.